This section outlines one TCR beta chain sequence together with its context. Its specificity is not known. These data come from a study of cytomegalovirus exposure and HLA in healthy donors. About the study: Out of about 190 million T cells, an earlier analysis found some 110 million unique TCR beta sequences in total. Study outcomes and limitations: A likely sequencing artifact accounted for one observed cluster of highly shared sequence variants.

Researchers ran the PCR with 60 Vbeta and 13 Jbeta primers. Assay used: immunoSEQ multiplex PCR; TCRdb lists only in-frame clones, some missing. The sample includes tens of thousands of clones, just under 70% of them seen just once. This CDR3 contains 18 residues. Trimming cost V 1 base and J 2 bases, with 15 bases left between them. CDR1 and CDR2 (germline): MNHNS, SASEGT. This clonotype was obtained from a man aged 50 to 60 in good health and CMV-seronegative. Sequencing used PBMCs. The chain recombines TRBV6-1 with TRBJ1-6, with a possible D match to TRBD1 (5 bases). The CDR3 nucleotides are TGTGCCAGCAGTGAAGTGGGGGGTAGATTCACCTATAATTCACCCCTCCACTTT. Amino acid sequence: CASSEVGGRFTYNSPLHF.